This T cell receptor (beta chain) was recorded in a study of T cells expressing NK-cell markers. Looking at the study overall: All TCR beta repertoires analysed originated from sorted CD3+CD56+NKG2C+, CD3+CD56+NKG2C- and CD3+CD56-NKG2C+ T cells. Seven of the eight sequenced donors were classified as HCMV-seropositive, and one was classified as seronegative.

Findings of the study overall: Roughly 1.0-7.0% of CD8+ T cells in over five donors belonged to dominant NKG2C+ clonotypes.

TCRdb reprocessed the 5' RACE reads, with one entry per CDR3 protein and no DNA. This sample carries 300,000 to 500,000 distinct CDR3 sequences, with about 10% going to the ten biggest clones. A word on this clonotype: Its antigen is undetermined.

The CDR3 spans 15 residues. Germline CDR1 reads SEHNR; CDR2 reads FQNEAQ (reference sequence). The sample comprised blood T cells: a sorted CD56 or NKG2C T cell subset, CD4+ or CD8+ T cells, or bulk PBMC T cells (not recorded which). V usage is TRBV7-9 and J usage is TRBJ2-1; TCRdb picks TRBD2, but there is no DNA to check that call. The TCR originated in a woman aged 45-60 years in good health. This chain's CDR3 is CASSLGGLAGDGQFF.